What follows are 2 T cell receptor beta chains derived from one specimen sequenced in a study of Ad26.COV2.S vaccination and SARS-CoV-2 variants. Assay: immunoSEQ multiplex PCR; the TCRdb copy retains only in-frame clones and omits some. This table holds about 680,000 clones, around 92% found once. Treatment of the sample: some 19 received Ad26.COV2.S at low or high dose, single or two shots; about 5 received placebo; per-sample allocation not given. Collection of the samples took place on day 63 after the first injection of vaccine or placebo. Sequencing was performed on peripheral blood, taken in a trial of Ad26.COV2.S vaccine versus placebo. The receptors stem from a person between 18 and 65 years old who received the Ad26.COV2.S COVID-19 vaccine or a placebo.

V usage is TRBV6-5 and J usage is TRBJ2-2, with no clear D. CDR3 length equals 16 residues. Trimming removed 3 bases from V and 2 bases from J, with 13 bases in between. Germline assignment: CDR1 MNHEY and CDR2 SVGAGI. The CDR3 DNA is TGTGCCAGCAGTTATGGGCAGTGGGCAAACACCGGGGAGCTGTTTTTT. As protein: CASSYGQWANTGELFF.

The sample holds one count of this clone. This specimen includes other DNA sequences encoding the same CDR3. The rearrangement uses TRBV5-1 and TRBJ2-1, with D hard to call. The V end lost 4 bases, the J end lost 3 bases, and 11 bases lay between the germline ends. Germline V gives CDR1 SGHRS, CDR2 YFSETQ. The CDR3 spans 14 residues. The CDR3 DNA sequence: TGCGCCAGCAGCCTGGGCGAAAACTACAATGAGCAGTTCTTC. It codes for CASSLGENYNEQFF.